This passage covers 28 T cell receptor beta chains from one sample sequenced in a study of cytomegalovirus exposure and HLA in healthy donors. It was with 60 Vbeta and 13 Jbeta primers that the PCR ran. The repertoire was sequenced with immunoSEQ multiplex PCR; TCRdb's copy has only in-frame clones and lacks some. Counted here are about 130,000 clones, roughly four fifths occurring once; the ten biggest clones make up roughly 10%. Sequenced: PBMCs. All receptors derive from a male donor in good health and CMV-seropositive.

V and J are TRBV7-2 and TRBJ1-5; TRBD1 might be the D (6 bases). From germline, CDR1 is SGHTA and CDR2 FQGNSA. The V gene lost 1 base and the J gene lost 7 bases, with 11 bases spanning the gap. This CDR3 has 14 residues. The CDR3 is CASSLDRVGQPQHF. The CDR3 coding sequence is TGTGCCAGCAGCTTAGACAGGGTAGGGCAGCCCCAGCATTTT.

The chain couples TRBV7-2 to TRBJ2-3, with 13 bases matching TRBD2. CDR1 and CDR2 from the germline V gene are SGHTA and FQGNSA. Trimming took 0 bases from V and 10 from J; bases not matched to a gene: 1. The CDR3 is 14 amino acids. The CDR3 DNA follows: TGTGCCAGCAGCTTAGCCGGGACTAGCGGGGCGCAGTATTTT. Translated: CASSLAGTSGAQYF.

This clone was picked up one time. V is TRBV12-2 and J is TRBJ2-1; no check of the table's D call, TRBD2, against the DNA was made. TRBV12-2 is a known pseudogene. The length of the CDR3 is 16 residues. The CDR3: CASRLGTSGSTSLQFF. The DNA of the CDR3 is TGTGCAAGTCGCTTAGGGACTAGCGGGAGCACCAGCTTGCAGTTCTTC.

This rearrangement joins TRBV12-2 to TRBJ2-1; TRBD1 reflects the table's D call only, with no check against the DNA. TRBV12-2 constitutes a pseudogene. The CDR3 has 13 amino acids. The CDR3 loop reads CASCRPSYNEQFF. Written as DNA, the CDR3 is TGTGCAAGTTGCAGGCCCTCCTACAATGAGCAGTTCTTC.

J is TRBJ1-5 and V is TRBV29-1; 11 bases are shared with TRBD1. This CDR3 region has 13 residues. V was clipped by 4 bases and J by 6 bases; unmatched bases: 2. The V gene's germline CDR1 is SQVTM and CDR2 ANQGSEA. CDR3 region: CSVGTGGVQPQHF. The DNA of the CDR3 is TGCAGCGTTGGGACAGGGGGCGTTCAGCCCCAGCATTTT.

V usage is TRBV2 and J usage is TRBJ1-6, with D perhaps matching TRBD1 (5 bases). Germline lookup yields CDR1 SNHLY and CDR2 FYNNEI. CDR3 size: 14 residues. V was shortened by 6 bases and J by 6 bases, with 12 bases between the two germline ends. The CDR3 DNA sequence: TGTGCCAGCAGCCCCGTGGGGGGTAATTCACCCCTCCACTTT. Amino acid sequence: CASSPVGGNSPLHF.

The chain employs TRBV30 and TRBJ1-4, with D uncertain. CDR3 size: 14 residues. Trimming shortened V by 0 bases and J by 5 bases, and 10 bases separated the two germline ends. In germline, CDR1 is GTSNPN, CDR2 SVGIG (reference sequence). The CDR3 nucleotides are TGTGCCTGGAGTGTTTTAACAGTGAATGAAAAACTGTTTTTT. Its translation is CAWSVLTVNEKLFF.

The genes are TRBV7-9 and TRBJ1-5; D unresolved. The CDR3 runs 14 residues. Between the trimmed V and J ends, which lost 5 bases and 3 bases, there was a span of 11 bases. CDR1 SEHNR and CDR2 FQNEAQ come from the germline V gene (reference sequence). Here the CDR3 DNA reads TGTGCCAGCAGCACAGAGGGTTCCAATCAGCCCCAGCATTTT. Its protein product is CASSTEGSNQPQHF.

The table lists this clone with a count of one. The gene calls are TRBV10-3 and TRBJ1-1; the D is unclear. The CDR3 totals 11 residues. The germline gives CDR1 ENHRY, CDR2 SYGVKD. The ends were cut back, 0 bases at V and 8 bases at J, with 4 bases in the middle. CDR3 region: CAISESTEAFF. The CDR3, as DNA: TGTGCCATCAGTGAGTCGACAGAAGCTTTCTTT.

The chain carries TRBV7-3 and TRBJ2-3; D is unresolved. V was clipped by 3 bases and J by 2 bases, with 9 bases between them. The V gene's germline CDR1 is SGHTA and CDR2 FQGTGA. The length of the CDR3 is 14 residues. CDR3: CASSFNPPTDTQYF. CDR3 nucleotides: TGTGCCAGCAGCTTTAATCCCCCCACAGATACGCAGTATTTT.

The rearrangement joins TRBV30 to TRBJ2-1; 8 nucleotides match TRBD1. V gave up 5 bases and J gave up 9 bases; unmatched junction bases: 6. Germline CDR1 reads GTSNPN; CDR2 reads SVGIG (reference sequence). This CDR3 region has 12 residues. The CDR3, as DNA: TGTGCCTGGGGGGGACAGGCCCCTGAGCAGTTCTTC. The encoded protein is CAWGGQAPEQFF.

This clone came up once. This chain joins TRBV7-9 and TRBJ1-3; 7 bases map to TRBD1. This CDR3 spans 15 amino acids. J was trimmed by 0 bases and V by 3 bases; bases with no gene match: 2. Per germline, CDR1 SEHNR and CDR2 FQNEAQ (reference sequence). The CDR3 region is CASSFGDSSGNTIYF. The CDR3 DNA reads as TGTGCCAGCAGCTTTGGGGACAGCTCTGGAAACACCATATATTTT. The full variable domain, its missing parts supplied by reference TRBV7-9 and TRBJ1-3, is DTGVSQNPRHKITKRGQNVTFRCDPISEHNRLYWYRQTLGQGPEFLTYFQNEAQLEKSRLLSDRFSAERPKGSFSTLEIQRTEQGDSAMYLCASSFGDSSGNTIYFGEGSWLTVV.

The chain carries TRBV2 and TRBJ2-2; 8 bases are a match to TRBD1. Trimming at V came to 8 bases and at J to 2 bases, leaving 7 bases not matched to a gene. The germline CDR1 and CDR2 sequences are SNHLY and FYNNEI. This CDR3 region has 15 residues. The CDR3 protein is CASEPGQDNTGELFF. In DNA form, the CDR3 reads TGTGCCAGCGAGCCGGGACAGGATAACACCGGGGAGCTGTTTTTT.

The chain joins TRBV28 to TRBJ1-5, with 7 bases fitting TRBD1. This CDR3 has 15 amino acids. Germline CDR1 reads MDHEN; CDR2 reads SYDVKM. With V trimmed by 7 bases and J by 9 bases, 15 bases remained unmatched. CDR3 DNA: TGTGCCAGCACCCCGTCCGGGCAGGGGGATCGGCCCCAGCATTTT. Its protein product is CASTPSGQGDRPQHF.

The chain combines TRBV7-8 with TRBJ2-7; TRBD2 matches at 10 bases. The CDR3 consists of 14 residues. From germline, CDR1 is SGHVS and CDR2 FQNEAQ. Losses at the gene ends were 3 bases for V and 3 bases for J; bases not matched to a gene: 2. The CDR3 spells CASSFRLAGYEQYF. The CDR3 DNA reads TGTGCCAGCAGCTTCAGACTAGCGGGCTACGAGCAGTACTTC. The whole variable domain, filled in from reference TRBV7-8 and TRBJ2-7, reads GAGVSQSPRYKVAKRGQDVALRCDPISGHVSLFWYQQALGQGPEFLTYFQNEAQLDKSGLPSDRFFAERPEGSVSTLKIQRTQQEDSAVYLCASSFRLAGYEQYFGPGTRLTVT.

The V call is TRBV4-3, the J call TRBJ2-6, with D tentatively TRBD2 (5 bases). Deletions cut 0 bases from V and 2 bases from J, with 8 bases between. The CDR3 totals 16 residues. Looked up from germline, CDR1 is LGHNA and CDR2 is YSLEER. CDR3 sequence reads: CASSQEEGTGANVLTF. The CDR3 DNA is TGCGCCAGCAGCCAAGAAGAGGGAACTGGGGCCAACGTCCTGACTTTC.

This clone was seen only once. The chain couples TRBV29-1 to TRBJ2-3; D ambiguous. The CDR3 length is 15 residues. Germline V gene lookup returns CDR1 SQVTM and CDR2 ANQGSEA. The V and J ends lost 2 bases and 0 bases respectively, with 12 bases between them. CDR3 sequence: CSVESPVSSTDTQYF. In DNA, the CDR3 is TGCAGCGTTGAAAGTCCGGTTTCTAGCACAGATACGCAGTATTTT.

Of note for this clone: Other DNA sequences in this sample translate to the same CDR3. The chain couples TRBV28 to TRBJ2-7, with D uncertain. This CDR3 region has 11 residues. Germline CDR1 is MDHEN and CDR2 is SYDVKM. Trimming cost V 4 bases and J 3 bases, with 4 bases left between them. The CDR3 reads CASSSYYEQYF. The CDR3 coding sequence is TGTGCCAGCAGTTCGTACTACGAGCAGTACTTC. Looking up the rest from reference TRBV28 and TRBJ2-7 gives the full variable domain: DVKVTQSSRYLVKRTGEKVFLECVQDMDHENMFWYRQDPGLGLRLIYFSYDVKMKEKGDIPEGYSVSREKKERFSLILESASTNQTSMYLCASSSYYEQYFGPGTRLTVT.

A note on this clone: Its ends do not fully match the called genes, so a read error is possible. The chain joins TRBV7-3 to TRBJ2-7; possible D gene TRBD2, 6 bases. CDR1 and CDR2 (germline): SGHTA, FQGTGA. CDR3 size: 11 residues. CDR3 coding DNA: TGTGCCAGCTCCGGCTTCGGGGAGGTTAGCTTC. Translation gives CASSGFGEVSF.

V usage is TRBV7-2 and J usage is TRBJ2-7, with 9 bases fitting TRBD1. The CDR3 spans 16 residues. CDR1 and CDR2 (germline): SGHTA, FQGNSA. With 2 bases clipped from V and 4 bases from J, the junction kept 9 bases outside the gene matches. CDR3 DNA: TGTGCCAGCAGCTTATTAGGGACAGGGAATGGGTACGAGCAGTACTTC. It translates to CASSLLGTGNGYEQYF.

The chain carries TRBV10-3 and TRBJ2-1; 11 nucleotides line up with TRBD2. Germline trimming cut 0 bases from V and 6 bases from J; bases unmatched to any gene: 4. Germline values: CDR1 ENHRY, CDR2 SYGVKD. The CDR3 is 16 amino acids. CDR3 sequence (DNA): TGTGCCATCAGTGAGTCTAGCCTAGCGGGGGGCAATGAGCAGTTCTTC. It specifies CAISESSLAGGNEQFF.

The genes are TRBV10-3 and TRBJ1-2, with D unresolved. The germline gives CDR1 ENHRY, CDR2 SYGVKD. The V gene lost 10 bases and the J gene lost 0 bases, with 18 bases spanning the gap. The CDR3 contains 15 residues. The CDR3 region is CATTSRAEANYGYTF. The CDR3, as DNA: TGTGCCACAACTAGCCGGGCGGAAGCTAACTATGGCTACACCTTC.

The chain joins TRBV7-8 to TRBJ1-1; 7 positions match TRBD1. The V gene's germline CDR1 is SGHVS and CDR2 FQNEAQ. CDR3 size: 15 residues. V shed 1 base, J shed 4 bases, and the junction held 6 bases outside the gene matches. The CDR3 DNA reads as TGTGCCAGCAGCTTAGAGACAGGGTTTGGCACTGAAGCTTTCTTT. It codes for CASSLETGFGTEAFF.

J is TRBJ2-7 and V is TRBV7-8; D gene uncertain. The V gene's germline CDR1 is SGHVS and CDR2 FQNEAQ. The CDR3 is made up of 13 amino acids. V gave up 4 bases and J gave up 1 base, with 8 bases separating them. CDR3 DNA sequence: TGTGCCAGCAGCTCCCGGGTATCCTACGAGCAGTACTTC. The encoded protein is CASSSRVSYEQYF.

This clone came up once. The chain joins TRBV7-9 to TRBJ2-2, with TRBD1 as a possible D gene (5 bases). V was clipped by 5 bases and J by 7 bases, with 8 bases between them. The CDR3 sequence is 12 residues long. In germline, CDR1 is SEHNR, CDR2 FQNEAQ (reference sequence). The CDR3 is CASSHRLGELFF. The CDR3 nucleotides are TGTGCCAGCAGCCACAGGCTCGGGGAGCTGTTTTTT. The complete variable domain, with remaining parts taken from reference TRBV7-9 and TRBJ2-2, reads DTGVSQNPRHKITKRGQNVTFRCDPISEHNRLYWYRQTLGQGPEFLTYFQNEAQLEKSRLLSDRFSAERPKGSFSTLEIQRTEQGDSAMYLCASSHRLGELFFGEGSRLTVL.

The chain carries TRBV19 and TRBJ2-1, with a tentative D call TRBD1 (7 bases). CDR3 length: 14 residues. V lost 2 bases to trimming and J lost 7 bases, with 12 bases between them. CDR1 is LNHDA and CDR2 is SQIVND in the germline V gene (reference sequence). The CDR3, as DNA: TGTGCCAGTAGTATACAGGGGGGTGAAAATGAGCAGTTCTTC. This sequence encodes CASSIQGGENEQFF.

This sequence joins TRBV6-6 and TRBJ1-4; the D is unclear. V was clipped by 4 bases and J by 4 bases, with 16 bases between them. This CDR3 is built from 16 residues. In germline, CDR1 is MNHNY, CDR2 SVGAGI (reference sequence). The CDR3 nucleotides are TGTGCCAGCAGTTCTCAAGCCGGGGAACTTAATGAAAAACTGTTTTTT. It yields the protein CASSSQAGELNEKLFF.

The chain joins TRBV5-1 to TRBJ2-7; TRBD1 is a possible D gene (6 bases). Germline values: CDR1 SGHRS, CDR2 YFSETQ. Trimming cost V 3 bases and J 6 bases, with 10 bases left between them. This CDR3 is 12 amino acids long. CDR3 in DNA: TGCGCCAGCAGCTCCAGGGGTACCGAGCAGTACTTC. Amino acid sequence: CASSSRGTEQYF.